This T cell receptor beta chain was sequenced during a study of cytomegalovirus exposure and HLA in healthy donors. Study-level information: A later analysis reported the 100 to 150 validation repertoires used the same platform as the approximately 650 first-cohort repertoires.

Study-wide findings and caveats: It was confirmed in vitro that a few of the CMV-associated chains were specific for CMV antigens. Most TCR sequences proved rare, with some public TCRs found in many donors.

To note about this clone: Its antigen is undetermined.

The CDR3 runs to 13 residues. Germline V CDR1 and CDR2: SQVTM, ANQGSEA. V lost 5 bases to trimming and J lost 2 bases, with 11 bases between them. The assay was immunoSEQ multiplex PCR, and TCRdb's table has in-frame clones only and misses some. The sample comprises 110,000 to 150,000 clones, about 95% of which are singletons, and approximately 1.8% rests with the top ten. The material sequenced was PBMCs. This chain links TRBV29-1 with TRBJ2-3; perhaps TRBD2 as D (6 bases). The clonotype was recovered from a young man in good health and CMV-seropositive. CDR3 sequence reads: CSVSGTLTDTQYF. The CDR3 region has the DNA TGCAGCGTTTCAGGGACTCTCACAGATACGCAGTATTTT.